These T cell receptor beta chains were read from a single sample in a study of T cell repertoires and HLA-DP antigens. What these receptors recognize is not known. Here immunoSEQ multiplex PCR was the method, and the copy in TCRdb shows in-frame clones only, minus some. The data hold 90,000 to 130,000 clones, with 85% to 95% observed a single time. The sample was CD4+ T cells from PBMCs. Source of these receptors: a woman under 30 in good health and CMV-seronegative. Each CDR3 is given with its conserved first and last residue. A D gene is named only where the DNA matches it firmly. Clone size appears in some rows only: once, few, many, or a class for an expanded clone.

J | D | V | size | CDR3 | DNA
TRBJ2-1 | . | TRBV5-6 | . | CASSFARLEQFF | TGTGCCAGCAGCTTTGCCAGGCTTGAGCAGTTCTTC
TRBJ2-1 | TRBD2 | TRBV19 | . | CASSIARLAGAGNEQFF | TGTGCCAGTAGTATAGCCCGACTAGCGGGGGCAGGAAATGAGCAGTTCTTC
TRBJ2-3 | TRBD2 | TRBV4-3 | once | CASSQGSGGVITQYF | TGCGCCAGCAGCCAAGGGAGCGGGGGGGTCATTACGCAGTATTTT
TRBJ1-5 | . | TRBV19 | . | CASSNRPGTRGNQPQHF | TGTGCCAGTAGTAACAGACCCGGGACACGGGGCAATCAGCCCCAGCATTTT
TRBJ1-5 | . | TRBV19 | . | CASKLSGFSTFNQPQHF | TGTGCCAGTAAATTATCGGGATTTTCTACTTTCAATCAGCCCCAGCATTTT
TRBJ1-1 | . | TRBV28 | few | CASSSSPTGRTEAFF | TGTGCCAGCAGTTCCTCGCCAACAGGGAGAACTGAAGCTTTCTTT
TRBJ1-1 | TRBD1 | TRBV28 | once | CASSLQGTGGNTEAFF | TGTGCCAGCAGTTTACAAGGGACAGGGGGGAACACTGAAGCTTTCTTT
TRBJ1-6 | . | TRBV4-2 | . | CASSQEDRFLHF | TGTGCCAGCAGCCAGGAAGACAGGTTCCTCCACTTT
TRBJ2-1 | TRBD2 | TRBV5-1 | . | CASSLSVSGAGNEQFF | TGCGCCAGCAGCTTGAGTGTATCGGGAGCGGGAAATGAGCAGTTCTTC
TRBJ1-1 | . | TRBV6-5 | . | CASSQGTSAGAFF | TGTGCCAGCAGCCAAGGGACCTCTGCGGGGGCTTTCTTT
TRBJ1-5 | . | TRBV6-5 | . | CASSYSLSTNQPQHF | TGTGCCAGCAGTTACAGTCTGTCAACTAATCAGCCCCAGCATTTT
TRBJ1-1 | . | TRBV6-5 | . | CASQGLGTEAFF | TGTGCCAGCCAGGGGCTGGGCACTGAAGCTTTCTTT
TRBJ2-7 | TRBD2 | TRBV7-2 | . | CASSRVAGGVYEQYF | TGTGCCAGCAGCCGCGTAGCGGGAGGAGTGTACGAGCAGTACTTC
TRBJ1-1 | . | TRBV25-1 | few | CASSAYTGFNTEAFF | TGTGCCAGCAGTGCCTATACAGGGTTCAACACTGAAGCTTTCTTT
TRBJ2-7 | . | TRBV28 | . | CASSSAGQTTYEQYF | TGTGCCAGCAGTTCGGCTGGACAGACTACTTACGAGCAGTACTTC
TRBJ2-2 | . | TRBV28 | . | CASSGGFANTGELFF | TGTGCCAGCAGTGGTGGGTTCGCGAACACCGGGGAGCTGTTTTTT
TRBJ2-3 | TRBD1 | TRBV5-4 | . | CASSLARRFGQGGDTQYF | TGTGCCAGCAGCTTGGCCCGTAGGTTCGGACAGGGGGGAGATACGCAGTATTTT
TRBJ1-3 | . | TRBV7-2 | . | CASSRDRPHSGNTIYF | TGTGCCAGCAGCCGAGACAGGCCCCACTCTGGAAACACCATATATTTT
TRBJ1-1 | TRBD1 | TRBV6-6 | medium-sized | CASSPRTGGEAFF | TGTGCCAGCAGTCCACGTACAGGGGGGGAAGCTTTCTTT
TRBJ2-7 | . | TRBV6-6 | . | CASSTPDSGPYEQYF | TGTGCCAGCAGTACCCCGGACAGTGGGCCATACGAGCAGTACTTC
TRBJ1-4 | TRBD1 | TRBV28 | once | CASLDRVANEKLFF | TGTGCCAGCCTCGACAGGGTAGCTAATGAAAAACTGTTTTTT
TRBJ1-1 | TRBD1 | TRBV6-6 | . | CASSYPTGATEAFF | TGTGCCAGCAGTTATCCCACAGGGGCAACTGAAGCTTTCTTT
TRBJ1-5 | . | TRBV5-6 | . | CASSFIGNQPQHF | TGTGCCAGCAGCTTCATAGGGAATCAGCCCCAGCATTTT
TRBJ2-1 | . | TRBV7-9 | . | CASSLDRHNEQFF | TGTGCCAGCAGCTTAGATCGTCACAATGAGCAGTTCTTC
TRBJ2-7 | TRBD1 | TRBV6-5 | . | CASSYNRAGGPYEQYF | TGTGCCAGCAGTTACAACCGGGCAGGGGGACCCTACGAGCAGTACTTC
TRBJ1-1 | TRBD1 | TRBV28 | . | CASTILPGQGNTEAFF | TGTGCCAGCACTATACTTCCGGGACAGGGGAACACTGAAGCTTTCTTT
TRBJ2-5 | TRBD1 | TRBV10-1 | . | CASSPGRGRETQYF | TGCGCCAGCAGCCCGGGTAGGGGGCGTGAGACCCAGTACTTC
TRBJ1-2 | . | TRBV5-1 | . | CASSAGSTTLVDYGYTF | TGCGCCAGCAGCGCGGGTTCAACCACCTTGGTCGACTATGGCTACACCTTC
TRBJ1-1 | TRBD1 | TRBV27 | . | CASSDRDRGHFVGGTEAFF | TGTGCCAGCAGTGACCGGGACAGGGGCCATTTTGTTGGGGGCACTGAAGCTTTCTTT
TRBJ2-1 | . | TRBV9 | . | CASSVGGDNEQFF | TGTGCCAGCAGCGTAGGAGGAGACAATGAGCAGTTCTTC
TRBJ2-3 | . | TRBV30 | . | CAWSLWRSGTDTQYF | TGTGCCTGGAGCCTCTGGCGGTCTGGCACAGATACGCAGTATTTT
TRBJ2-1 | TRBD2 | TRBV18 | . | CASSPRRSAGANEQFF | TGTGCCAGCTCACCAAGGCGGTCGGCGGGAGCGAATGAGCAGTTCTTC
TRBJ2-3 | TRBD1 | TRBV7-9 | few | CASSLRQGLGTDTQYF | TGTGCCAGCAGCCTACGACAGGGGTTAGGCACAGATACGCAGTATTTT
TRBJ2-3 | . | TRBV15 | . | CATSRVTRGQTTDTQYF | TGTGCCACCAGCAGAGTAACCCGCGGACAGACCACAGATACGCAGTATTTT
TRBJ1-3 | TRBD1 | TRBV28 | . | CASSIRQGRSSGNTIYF | TGTGCCAGCAGTATTAGACAGGGGAGAAGCTCTGGAAACACCATATATTTT
TRBJ1-1 | TRBD1 | TRBV29-1 | . | CSVGQGVGAFF | TGCAGCGTTGGGCAGGGGGTTGGAGCTTTCTTT
TRBJ2-1 | . | TRBV29-1 | . | CSVAFTSWPQQFF | TGCAGCGTTGCATTTACCTCCTGGCCACAGCAGTTCTTC
TRBJ2-5 | . | TRBV6-1 | . | CASKRGGETQYF | TGTGCCAGCAAGAGGGGTGGGGAGACCCAGTACTTC
TRBJ1-4 | . | TRBV21-1 | . | CASRERQGRKLFF | TGTGCCAGCAGGGAACGACAGGGAAGAAAACTGTTTTTT
TRBJ2-7 | . | TRBV30 | . | CAWSVLSGFPFPGEQYF | TGTGCCTGGAGTGTACTAAGTGGTTTCCCCTTTCCTGGCGAGCAGTACTTC
TRBJ2-5 | TRBD2 | TRBV4-1 | . | CASSQDRSPSGRETQYF | TGCGCCAGCAGCCAAGATCGTTCCCCAAGCGGGAGAGAGACCCAGTACTTC
TRBJ2-7 | . | TRBV18 | . | CASSPLKGGHEQYF | TGTGCCAGCTCACCCCTAAAGGGTGGACACGAGCAGTACTTC
TRBJ1-2 | . | TRBV7-6 | . | CASSLLGTDGYTF | TGTGCCAGCAGCTTACTGGGCACGGATGGCTACACCTTC
TRBJ2-7 | TRBD2 | TRBV4-1 | . | CASSQGPGLAGGILSYEQYF | TGCGCCAGCAGCCAAGGACCGGGACTAGCGGGAGGCATTCTTTCCTACGAGCAGTACTTC
TRBJ2-5 | . | TRBV15 | . | CATRTNPGEETQYF | TGTGCCACCAGAACCAATCCAGGGGAAGAGACCCAGTACTTC
TRBJ2-2 | TRBD2 | TRBV7-2 | . | CASRTSVVTGELFF | TGTGCCAGCAGGACTAGCGTTGTGACCGGGGAGCTGTTTTTT